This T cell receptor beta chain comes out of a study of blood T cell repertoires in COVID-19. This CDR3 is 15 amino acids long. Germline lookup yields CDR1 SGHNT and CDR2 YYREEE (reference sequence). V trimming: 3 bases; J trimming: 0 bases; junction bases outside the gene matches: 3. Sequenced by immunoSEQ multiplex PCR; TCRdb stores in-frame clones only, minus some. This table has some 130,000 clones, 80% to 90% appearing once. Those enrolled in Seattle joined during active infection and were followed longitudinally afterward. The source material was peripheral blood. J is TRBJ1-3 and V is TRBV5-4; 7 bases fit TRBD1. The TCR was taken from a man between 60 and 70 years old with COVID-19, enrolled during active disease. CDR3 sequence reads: CASSSGTVSGNTIYF. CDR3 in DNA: TGTGCCAGCAGCTCCGGGACAGTCTCTGGAAACACCATATATTTT.